Listed below are T cell receptor beta chains from one sample, sequenced in a study of T-cell memory formation after mild COVID-19. TCRdb analysed the 5' RACE reads with MiXCR anew, one entry per CDR3 protein. The table records some 350,000 distinct CDR3 sequences, 10% to 15% of them present only once. The source material was PBMCs or a T cell subset sorted from them (not recorded which). Receptors originate from a man aged 18 to 29 who had mild COVID-19 (a few samples of this study predate the infection). Cell type and time point are not known. Both conserved end residues are part of each CDR3. The D gene is left open where the match is weak. The size entry is marked missing in some rows and otherwise reads once, few, many or a size class.

clone size,V gene,J gene,D gene,CDR3 protein,CDR3 DNA
few,TRBV7-2,TRBJ2-5,.,CASSFYREETQYF,TGTGCCAGCAGCTTTTACAGGGAAGAGACCCAGTACTTC
.,TRBV20-1,TRBJ2-2,TRBD1,CSASRQGAGELFF,TGCAGTGCTAGTCGACAGGGGGCTGGGGAGCTGTTTTTT
few,TRBV7-3,TRBJ2-2,.,CASSDKPLTGELFF,TGTGCCAGCAGCGACAAGCCTCTCACCGGGGAGCTGTTTTTT
.,TRBV7-3,TRBJ2-3,.,CASSLWGPDTQYF,TGTGCCAGCAGCCTCTGGGGTCCAGATACGCAGTATTTT
few,TRBV21-1,TRBJ1-5,.,CASSNQQREDNQPQHF,TGTGCCAGCAGCAATCAACAGAGAGAAGACAATCAGCCCCAGCATTTT
many,TRBV12-3/TRBV12-4,TRBJ2-3,.,CASRRRDFNTDTQYF,TGTGCCAGCAGGCGCCGGGACTTCAACACAGATACGCAGTATTTT
.,TRBV12-3/TRBV12-4,TRBJ1-2,TRBD1,CASRLGQGSNYGYTF,TGTGCCAGCAGGCTAGGACAGGGGTCTAACTATGGCTACACCTTC
few,TRBV20-1,TRBJ2-7,.,CSARPRGGAYEQYF,TGCAGTGCTAGACCCAGGGGGGGGGCCTACGAGCAGTACTTC
.,TRBV3-1,TRBJ2-5,.,CASSFHRDQETQYF,TGTGCCAGCAGCTTCCACAGGGACCAAGAGACCCAGTACTTC
.,TRBV7-9,TRBJ1-2,.,CASSVNADYGYTF,TGTGCCAGCAGCGTGAACGCGGACTATGGCTACACCTTC
few,TRBV6-2/TRBV6-3,TRBJ2-7,.,CASSYPRRTNYEQYF,TGTGCCAGCAGTTACCCCCGTCGGACGAACTACGAGCAGTACTTC
few,TRBV5-1,TRBJ2-6,.,CASSPIEFSGANVLTF,TGCGCCAGCAGCCCGATCGAGTTCTCTGGGGCCAACGTCCTGACTTTC
few,TRBV2,TRBJ2-3,.,CASNGNRGGDGTQYF,TGTGCCAGCAACGGAAACAGGGGAGGGGACGGTACGCAGTATTTT
few,TRBV6-7,TRBJ2-3,TRBD2,CASPGGSTDTQYF,TGTGCCAGCCCGGGGGGGTCCACAGATACGCAGTATTTT
.,TRBV2,TRBJ2-1,.,CASSEPRAHEQFF,TGTGCCAGCAGTGAACCCAGGGCTCATGAGCAGTTCTTC
.,TRBV7-8,TRBJ1-5,.,CASSLVAARSNQPQHF,TGTGCCAGCAGCTTAGTTGCCGCCCGAAGCAATCAGCCCCAGCATTTT
few,TRBV20-1,TRBJ1-5,.,CSAIGQSNQPQHF,TGCAGTGCAATTGGACAGAGCAATCAGCCCCAGCATTTT
.,TRBV6-4,TRBJ1-4,TRBD1,CASSVTGEEGEKLFF,TGTGCCAGCAGCGTTACAGGGGAGGAGGGTGAAAAACTGTTTTTT
many,TRBV18,TRBJ2-4,TRBD1,CASSPPQGNIQYF,TGTGCCAGCTCACCACCACAGGGGAACATTCAGTACTTC
.,TRBV7-6,TRBJ1-5,.,CASSPGVNRNQPQHF,TGTGCCAGCAGTCCGGGGGTTAATCGGAATCAGCCCCAGCATTTT
few,TRBV5-6,TRBJ2-6,.,CASSYQGSGANVLTF,TGTGCCAGCAGCTACCAGGGTTCTGGGGCCAACGTCCTGACTTTC
.,TRBV12-3/TRBV12-4,TRBJ1-5,.,CASSPSQGRQPQHF,TGTGCCAGCAGCCCTAGCCAGGGACGTCAGCCCCAGCATTTT
few,TRBV4-3,TRBJ2-3,.,CASSQRSMGDTQYF,TGCGCCAGCAGCCAGAGGTCGATGGGTGATACGCAGTATTTT